Below are 26 T cell receptor beta chains sequenced from a single sample in a study of Ad26.COV2.S vaccination and SARS-CoV-2 variants. TCRdb keeps only in-frame clones here, not all; method: immunoSEQ multiplex PCR. The profile shows roughly 500,000 clones, around 88% of them singletons. Documented treatment: roughly 20 received Ad26.COV2.S at low or high dose, single or two shots; about 5 received placebo; per-sample allocation not given. Samples were taken on day 63 after the first vaccine or placebo injection. The input for sequencing was peripheral blood, taken in a trial of Ad26.COV2.S vaccine versus placebo. These receptors came from a person aged 18-65 years who received the Ad26.COV2.S COVID-19 vaccine or a placebo.

The chain carries TRBV2 and TRBJ1-1; D is undetermined. V was trimmed by 1 base and J by 5 bases, leaving 8 bases between them. The CDR3 length is 13 residues. Germline V gives CDR1 SNHLY, CDR2 FYNNEI. CDR3 sequence reads: CASSEVEVTEAFF. The DNA for the CDR3 is TGTGCCAGCAGTGAAGTGGAAGTAACTGAAGCTTTCTTT.

The V and J genes are TRBV4-3 and TRBJ1-2, with no clear D. The germline V and J ends were trimmed by 1 base and 0 bases, with 12 bases remaining between them. Germline-derived CDR1 and CDR2 are LGHNA and YSLEER. The CDR3 has 16 amino acids. The CDR3 DNA reads as TGCGCCAGCAGCCAAGTAGGCGAGTCCTCTAACTATGGCTACACCTTC. It is translated as CASSQVGESSNYGYTF.

V usage is TRBV30 and J usage is TRBJ2-6, with D uncertain. This CDR3 comprises 13 residues. The germline V gene encodes CDR1 GTSNPN and CDR2 SVGIG (reference sequence). CDR3 bases: TGTGCACATAGTTGGACTGGGGCCAACGTCCTGACTTTC. Its translation is CAHSWTGANVLTF.

This clone came up a few times. The V call is TRBV3-1 (or the pseudogene TRBV3-2), the J call TRBJ1-4; D is unclear. From germline, CDR1 is LGHDT and CDR2 YNNKEL (reference sequence). The CDR3 has 16 amino acids. V was clipped by 1 base and J by 8 bases, with 17 bases between them. In DNA, the CDR3 is TGTGCCAGCAGCCAAGGGCGGCGCATGGCGGGAGAAAAACTGTTTTTT. Translated, it gives CASSQGRRMAGEKLFF.

The rearrangement joins TRBV29-1 to TRBJ2-5, with D possibly matching TRBD1 (5 bases). The germline V gene has CDR1 SQVTM and CDR2 ANQGSEA. The CDR3 is made up of 12 amino acids. The V gene lost 4 bases and the J gene lost 3 bases, with 9 bases spanning the gap. CDR3 region: CSVGAREETQYF. The DNA of the CDR3 is TGCAGCGTTGGGGCCAGGGAAGAGACCCAGTACTTC.

Comments on this clone: This same CDR3 is encoded by further DNA sequences in the sample. The rearrangement joins TRBV5-6 to TRBJ2-3, with 7 bases that match TRBD2. This CDR3 region has 11 residues. J gave up 8 bases and V 3 bases, and 0 bases lay outside the gene matches. Germline CDR1 SGHDT, CDR2 YYEEEE. CDR3: CASSSGGTQYF. In DNA, the CDR3 is TGTGCCAGCAGCTCGGGGGGTACGCAGTATTTT.

This rearrangement joins TRBV28 to TRBJ2-1; 7 nucleotides agree with TRBD2. The CDR3 is made up of 14 amino acids. The germline CDR1 and CDR2 sequences are MDHEN and SYDVKM. The junction had 10 bases not matched to a gene; V was cut back by 10 bases and J by 4 bases. This CDR3 reads CATVGGGDYNEQFF. CDR3 DNA sequence: TGTGCCACCGTGGGGGGGGGAGATTACAATGAGCAGTTCTTC.

The J gene is TRBJ2-2, the V gene TRBV7-2, with unresolved D. CDR1 SGHTA and CDR2 FQGNSA come from the germline V gene. V lost 5 bases to trimming and J lost 6 bases, with 10 bases between them. The CDR3 is made up of 13 amino acids. The CDR3 protein is CASSPTIAGELFF. The CDR3 DNA reads TGTGCCAGCAGCCCGACCATTGCCGGGGAGCTGTTTTTT.

The gene calls are TRBV5-1 and TRBJ2-2, with 12 bases lining up with TRBD2. The V and J ends lost 2 bases and 6 bases, in that order; junction bases with no gene match: 2. The CDR3 covers 15 residues. Per the germline V gene, CDR1 is SGHRS and CDR2 is YFSETQ. In nucleotides, the CDR3 is TGCGCCAGCAGCTTAGGGACTAGCGGGCCCGGGGAGCTGTTTTTT. As protein: CASSLGTSGPGELFF.

The V gene is TRBV28, the J gene TRBJ1-5, with D possibly TRBD1 on 6 matching bases. V was pared by 6 bases and J by 1 base, with 13 bases between. In germline, CDR1 is MDHEN, CDR2 SYDVKM. This CDR3 spans 15 amino acids. CDR3 sequence: CASSRGGRSNQPQHF. CDR3 coding DNA: TGTGCCAGCAGCAGGGGAGGGAGGAGCAATCAGCCCCAGCATTTT.

In this sample, this clone turned up once. This chain joins TRBV7-9 and TRBJ2-2; D ambiguous. There are 10 residues in the CDR3. V was pared by 11 bases and J by 8 bases, with 9 bases between. Per the germline V gene, CDR1 is SEHNR and CDR2 is FQNEAQ (reference sequence). The chain's CDR3 is CAPKAGELFF. CDR3 sequence (DNA): TGTGCCCCGAAGGCGGGGGAGCTGTTTTTT.

This clone turned up a few times. The rearrangement joins TRBV7-2 to TRBJ1-1; D is unresolved. Germline V gives CDR1 SGHTA, CDR2 FQGNSA. V was trimmed by 1 base and J by 4 bases, leaving 10 bases between them. The CDR3 sequence is 14 residues long. CDR3 nucleotide sequence: TGTGCCAGCAGCTTAGGGGAGGTTGGCACTGAAGCTTTCTTT. Protein sequence: CASSLGEVGTEAFF.

This clone was recorded once. The gene calls are TRBV28 and TRBJ1-6, with D possibly matching TRBD1 (5 bases). The CDR3 has 16 residues. Per the germline V gene, CDR1 is MDHEN and CDR2 is SYDVKM. The ends were cut back, 5 bases at V and 4 bases at J, with 15 bases in the middle. In nucleotides, the CDR3 is TGTGCCAGCAGTGGGGGGACGGGCGGTTATAATTCACCCCTCCACTTT. Its protein is CASSGGTGGYNSPLHF.

This clone appeared a single time. The gene calls are TRBV29-1 and TRBJ2-7; no clear D gene. The ends were cut back, 0 bases at V and 7 bases at J, with 13 bases in the middle. Per the germline V gene, CDR1 is SQVTM and CDR2 is ANQGSEA. CDR3 length equals 13 residues. The CDR3: CSVEDGQVAEQYF. The CDR3 DNA follows: TGCAGCGTTGAAGATGGCCAGGTCGCTGAGCAGTACTTC.

V is TRBV5-1 and J is TRBJ1-1, with no clear D. This CDR3 has 13 residues. V was cut by 0 bases and J by 1 base, with 4 bases left in between. CDR1 and CDR2 (germline): SGHRS, YFSETQ. CDR3 in DNA: TGCGCCAGCAGCTTGGGGGAGAACACTGAAGCTTTCTTT. It translates to CASSLGENTEAFF.

Of note for this clone: This sample includes further DNA sequences coding for the same CDR3. The chain uses TRBV9 and TRBJ2-7; 9 positions match TRBD1. The CDR3 runs to 14 residues. In germline, CDR1 is SGDLS, CDR2 YYNGEE. Losses at the gene ends were 4 bases for V and 1 base for J; bases not matched to a gene: 3. The CDR3 is CASSPGTGSYEQYF. The CDR3 DNA is TGTGCCAGCAGCCCCGGGACAGGGTCCTACGAGCAGTACTTC.

This chain joins TRBV7-2 and TRBJ1-4; D is ambiguous. The germline CDR1 and CDR2 sequences are SGHTA and FQGNSA. The CDR3 consists of 14 residues. V shed 5 bases and J shed 5 bases, with 12 bases lying between them. Here the CDR3 reads CASSTGQSNEKLFF. The CDR3 nucleotides read TGTGCCAGCAGCACGGGTCAATCAAATGAAAAACTGTTTTTT. The variable domain in full, completed from reference TRBV7-2 and TRBJ1-4, reads GAGVSQSPSNKVTEKGKDVELRCDPISGHTALYWYRQSLGQGLEFLIYFQGNSAPDKSGLPSDRFSAERTGGSVSTLTIQRTQQEDSAVYLCASSTGQSNEKLFFGSGTQLSVL.

The chain combines TRBV7-2 with TRBJ2-1; D not certain. From germline, CDR1 is SGHTA and CDR2 FQGNSA. CDR3 length: 15 amino acids. V was cut by 0 bases and J by 4 bases, with 10 bases left in between. The CDR3 region has the DNA TGTGCCAGCAGCTTAGCGATCCGTGTGTACAATGAGCAGTTCTTC. Protein product: CASSLAIRVYNEQFF. Looking up the rest from reference TRBV7-2 and TRBJ2-1 gives the full variable domain: GAGVSQSPSNKVTEKGKDVELRCDPISGHTALYWYRQSLGQGLEFLIYFQGNSAPDKSGLPSDRFSAERTGGSVSTLTIQRTQQEDSAVYLCASSLAIRVYNEQFFGPGTRLTVL.

This clone has just one count. The chain combines TRBV4-1 with TRBJ2-3, with 12 bases that match TRBD2. After removal of 0 bases from V and 4 bases from J, the junction contained 5 bases not matched to a gene. The length of the CDR3 is 17 residues. Per germline, CDR1 MGHRA and CDR2 YSYEKL. CDR3 residues: CASSQDALAGGPDTQYF. The CDR3 nucleotides read TGCGCCAGCAGCCAAGACGCGCTAGCGGGAGGGCCAGATACGCAGTATTTT.

DNA for the CDR3: TGTGCCAGCAGCCGAACCCGAGCGGGAGGGGCAAACAATGAGCAGTTCTTC. It encodes CASSRTRAGGANNEQFF. The J gene is TRBJ2-1, the V gene TRBV7-8; 10 bases line up with TRBD2. Germline V gives CDR1 SGHVS, CDR2 FQNEAQ. The CDR3 covers 17 residues. The V gene end was trimmed by 5 bases and the J gene end by 5 bases; junction bases not matched to a gene: 12.

The gene calls are TRBV6-5 and TRBJ2-3; the match to TRBD1 covers 8 bases. V lost 6 bases, J lost 4 bases, and 0 bases stayed unmatched. Germline CDR1 reads MNHEY; CDR2 reads SVGAGI. CDR3 size: 12 residues. CDR3 nucleotides: TGTGCCAGCAGACAGGGGGCAGATACGCAGTATTTT. Translation gives CASRQGADTQYF.

This rearrangement joins TRBV2 to TRBJ2-7; 9 bases agree with TRBD2. Germline V gene data show CDR1 as SNHLY and CDR2 as FYNNEI. V shed 8 bases and J 0 bases; nucleotides not matched to a gene: 2. This CDR3 comprises 13 residues. In DNA form, the CDR3 reads TGTGCCAGCCTTAGCGGGAGCTCCTACGAGCAGTACTTC. Translating it yields CASLSGSSYEQYF.

J is TRBJ1-5 and V is TRBV3-1 (or the pseudogene TRBV3-2); D is undetermined. The CDR3 has 12 amino acids. V was cut by 4 bases and J by 9 bases, with 10 bases left in between. Germline CDR1 reads LGHDT; CDR2 reads YNNKEL (reference sequence). As DNA, the CDR3 is TGTGCCAGCAGCCGGGCTTCGGGGCCCCAGCATTTT. The encoded protein is CASSRASGPQHF.

The chain is built from TRBV6-6 and TRBJ1-1; a weak D match, TRBD1 (5 bases). Trimming removed 7 bases at V and 0 bases at J, with 9 bases between. The CDR3 sequence is 13 residues long. The germline V gene encodes CDR1 MNHNY and CDR2 SVGAGI (reference sequence). The CDR3 loop is CASTRGVNTEAFF. The CDR3 DNA follows: TGTGCCAGCACACGAGGGGTGAACACTGAAGCTTTCTTT.

The genes are TRBV27 and TRBJ2-7; 8 bases agree with TRBD2. Germline lookup yields CDR1 MNHEY and CDR2 SMNVEV (reference sequence). The CDR3 is made up of 13 amino acids. With V trimmed by 5 bases and J by 4 bases, 4 bases remained unmatched. CDR3: CASSPGLAYEQYF. Written as DNA, the CDR3 is TGTGCCAGCAGTCCTGGACTAGCTTACGAGCAGTACTTC.

For the CDR3, the DNA is TGTGCCAGCAGCCCTCCGTCAGGACAGGGAGGTGGCTACACCTTC. Its translation is CASSPPSGQGGGYTF. The V gene is TRBV3-1 (or the pseudogene TRBV3-2), the J gene TRBJ1-2; 8 positions agree with TRBD1. The V and J ends lost 4 bases and 7 bases, in that order; junction bases with no gene match: 11. The V gene's germline CDR1 is LGHDT and CDR2 YNNKEL (reference sequence). The CDR3 contains 15 residues.